A selection of T cell receptor beta chains follows, all from one sample in a study of HIV-infected patients and healthy controls. TCRdb itself ran the 5' RACE reads through MiXCR, one entry per CDR3 protein. The sample consists of 10,000 to 15,000 distinct CDR3 sequences, about a tenth of them appearing once. The sample was blood. The receptors shown here come from an adult in good health. CDR3s leave out the opening cysteine and the closing phenylalanine or tryptophan. Each record gives: V gene, J gene, CDR3 protein.

v_call: TRBV5-1; j_call: TRBJ2-3; cdr3_aa: ASSHPAEDTQY
v_call: TRBV3-1; j_call: TRBJ2-5; cdr3_aa: ASSRLTNIQETQY
v_call: TRBV5-1; j_call: TRBJ2-7; cdr3_aa: ASSSVPGEQY
v_call: TRBV20-1; j_call: TRBJ2-3; cdr3_aa: SASTGQGGGDTQY
v_call: TRBV7-2; j_call: TRBJ2-5; cdr3_aa: ASTIAGGGETQY
v_call: TRBV19; j_call: TRBJ2-7; cdr3_aa: ASPVLEQY
v_call: TRBV3-1; j_call: TRBJ1-6; cdr3_aa: ASSHFTGADSPLH
v_call: TRBV12-3/TRBV12-4; j_call: TRBJ2-7; cdr3_aa: ASSLLGDSYEQY
v_call: TRBV6-5; j_call: TRBJ2-3; cdr3_aa: ASSSLSGRGYTDTQY
v_call: TRBV6-6; j_call: TRBJ2-5; cdr3_aa: ASSEARKETQY
v_call: TRBV12-3/TRBV12-4; j_call: TRBJ2-1; cdr3_aa: ASSRFGDWVF
v_call: TRBV7-9; j_call: TRBJ2-3; cdr3_aa: ASEGTVSTDTQY
v_call: TRBV19; j_call: TRBJ1-5; cdr3_aa: ASRDRRQGNQPQH
v_call: TRBV6-6; j_call: TRBJ1-4; cdr3_aa: ASSPPGGAAEKLF
v_call: TRBV29-1; j_call: TRBJ1-1; cdr3_aa: SAHKRGWGGNTEAF
v_call: TRBV28; j_call: TRBJ2-7; cdr3_aa: ASSRWATGSYEQY
v_call: TRBV11-2; j_call: TRBJ2-3; cdr3_aa: ASSFVLIDTQY
v_call: TRBV25-1; j_call: TRBJ2-7; cdr3_aa: ASSASKAGITYEQY
v_call: TRBV5-4; j_call: TRBJ1-1; cdr3_aa: ASSLATGGWTEAF
v_call: TRBV14; j_call: TRBJ2-7; cdr3_aa: ASSQVGSGGWNEQY
v_call: TRBV3-1; j_call: TRBJ2-2; cdr3_aa: ASSQRLAAGLF
v_call: TRBV10-2; j_call: TRBJ1-2; cdr3_aa: ASSESTVRNGYT
v_call: TRBV20-1; j_call: TRBJ2-1; cdr3_aa: SARAPGNYNEQF
v_call: TRBV7-6; j_call: TRBJ2-1; cdr3_aa: ASSLVQSFYNEQF
v_call: TRBV7-2; j_call: TRBJ2-3; cdr3_aa: ASSLGSGADTQY
v_call: TRBV2; j_call: TRBJ1-5; cdr3_aa: ASSDPQPQH
v_call: TRBV7-2; j_call: TRBJ1-6; cdr3_aa: ASSVDRGTNSPLH
v_call: TRBV4-1; j_call: TRBJ1-5; cdr3_aa: ASSQDAGPEEPQH
v_call: TRBV2; j_call: TRBJ1-1; cdr3_aa: ASRGTGKVATEAF
v_call: TRBV18; j_call: TRBJ2-5; cdr3_aa: ASSPDRETQY
v_call: TRBV19; j_call: TRBJ2-1; cdr3_aa: ASSATSYNEQF
v_call: TRBV27; j_call: TRBJ1-6; cdr3_aa: ASKNAGENSPLH
v_call: TRBV2; j_call: TRBJ2-5; cdr3_aa: ASTELAGEFQETQY
v_call: TRBV10-2; j_call: TRBJ2-1; cdr3_aa: ASSESRDFASVYNEQF
v_call: TRBV10-3; j_call: TRBJ2-3; cdr3_aa: AISESPGLAGRTDTQY
v_call: TRBV20-1; j_call: TRBJ2-7; cdr3_aa: SGQGAVFYEQY
v_call: TRBV12-3/TRBV12-4; j_call: TRBJ2-1; cdr3_aa: ASSPRGLAGLMGQF
v_call: TRBV28; j_call: TRBJ1-2; cdr3_aa: ASSLMETGGDGYT
v_call: TRBV7-3; j_call: TRBJ1-1; cdr3_aa: ASSLGANTEAF
v_call: TRBV27; j_call: TRBJ1-5; cdr3_aa: ASSPTAFNQPQH
v_call: TRBV11-2; j_call: TRBJ2-5; cdr3_aa: ASRIGWQETQY
v_call: TRBV19; j_call: TRBJ2-1; cdr3_aa: ASSIRVNEQF
v_call: TRBV29-1; j_call: TRBJ2-1; cdr3_aa: SGATSLSYNEQF
v_call: TRBV24-1; j_call: TRBJ2-1; cdr3_aa: ATSAGTSGYNEQF
v_call: TRBV2; j_call: TRBJ1-1; cdr3_aa: ASKRDGNSNTEAF
v_call: TRBV4-1; j_call: TRBJ2-3; cdr3_aa: ASSQAAPDTQY
v_call: TRBV29-1; j_call: TRBJ2-3; cdr3_aa: SVQGFTRDRGIMTDTQY
v_call: TRBV6-5; j_call: TRBJ1-2; cdr3_aa: ASREGWGDGYT
v_call: TRBV5-1; j_call: TRBJ2-1; cdr3_aa: ASSLGPYNEQF
v_call: TRBV20-1; j_call: TRBJ2-3; cdr3_aa: SADTQY
v_call: TRBV7-2; j_call: TRBJ1-4; cdr3_aa: ASSLQGVPTNEKLF
v_call: TRBV3-1; j_call: TRBJ1-1; cdr3_aa: ASSPSGNTEAF
v_call: TRBV3-1; j_call: TRBJ2-7; cdr3_aa: ASSQDRHEQY